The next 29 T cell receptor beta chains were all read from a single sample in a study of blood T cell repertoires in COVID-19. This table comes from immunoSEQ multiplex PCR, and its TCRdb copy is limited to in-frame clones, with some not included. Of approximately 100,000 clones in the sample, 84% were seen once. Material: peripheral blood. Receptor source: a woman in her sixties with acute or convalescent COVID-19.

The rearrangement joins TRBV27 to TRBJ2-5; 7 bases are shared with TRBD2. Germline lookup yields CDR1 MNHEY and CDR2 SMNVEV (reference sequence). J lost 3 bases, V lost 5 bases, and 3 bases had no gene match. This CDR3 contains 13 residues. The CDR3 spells CASSIREEETQYF. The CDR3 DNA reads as TGTGCCAGCAGTATCCGGGAGGAAGAGACCCAGTACTTC.

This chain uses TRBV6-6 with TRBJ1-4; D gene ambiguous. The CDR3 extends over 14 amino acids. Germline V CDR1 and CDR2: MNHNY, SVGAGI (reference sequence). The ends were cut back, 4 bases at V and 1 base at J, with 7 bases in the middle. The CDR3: CASSSVVTNEKLFF. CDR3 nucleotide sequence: TGTGCCAGCAGTTCGGTAGTAACTAATGAAAAACTGTTTTTT.

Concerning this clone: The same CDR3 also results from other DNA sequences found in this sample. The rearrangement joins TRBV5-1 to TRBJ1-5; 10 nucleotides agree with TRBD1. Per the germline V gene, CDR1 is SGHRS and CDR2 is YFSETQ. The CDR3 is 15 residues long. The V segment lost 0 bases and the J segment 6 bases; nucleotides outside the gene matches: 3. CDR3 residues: CASSLDGQGGQPQHF. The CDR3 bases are TGCGCCAGCAGCTTGGACGGACAGGGGGGTCAGCCCCAGCATTTT.

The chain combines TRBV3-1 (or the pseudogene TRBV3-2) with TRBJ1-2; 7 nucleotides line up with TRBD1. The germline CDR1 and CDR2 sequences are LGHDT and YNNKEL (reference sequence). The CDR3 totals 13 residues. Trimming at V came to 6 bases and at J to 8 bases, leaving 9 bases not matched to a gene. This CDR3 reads CASRANRGGGYTF. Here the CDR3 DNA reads TGTGCCAGCAGAGCAAACAGGGGTGGGGGCTACACCTTC.

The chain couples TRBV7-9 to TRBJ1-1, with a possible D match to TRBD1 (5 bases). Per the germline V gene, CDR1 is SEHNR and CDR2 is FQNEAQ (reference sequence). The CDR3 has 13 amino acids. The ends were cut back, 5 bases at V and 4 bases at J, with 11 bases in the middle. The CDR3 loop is CASSSRVGTEAFF. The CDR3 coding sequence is TGTGCCAGCAGCAGCAGGGTGGGCACTGAAGCTTTCTTT.

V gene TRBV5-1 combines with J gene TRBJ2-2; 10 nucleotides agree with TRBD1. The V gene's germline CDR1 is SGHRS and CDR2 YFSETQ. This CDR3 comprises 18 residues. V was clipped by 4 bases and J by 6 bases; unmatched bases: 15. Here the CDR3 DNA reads TGCGCCAGCAGCCCCGACCCGGACAGGGGGAAGGTCGCCGGGGAGCTGTTTTTT. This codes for CASSPDPDRGKVAGELFF.

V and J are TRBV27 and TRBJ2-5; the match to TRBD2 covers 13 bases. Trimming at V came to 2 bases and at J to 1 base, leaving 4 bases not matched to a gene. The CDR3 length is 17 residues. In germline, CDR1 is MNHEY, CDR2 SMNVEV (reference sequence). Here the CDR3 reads CASSLGRLAGGQETQYF. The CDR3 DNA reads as TGTGCCAGCAGTTTAGGCCGACTAGCGGGAGGCCAAGAGACCCAGTACTTC.

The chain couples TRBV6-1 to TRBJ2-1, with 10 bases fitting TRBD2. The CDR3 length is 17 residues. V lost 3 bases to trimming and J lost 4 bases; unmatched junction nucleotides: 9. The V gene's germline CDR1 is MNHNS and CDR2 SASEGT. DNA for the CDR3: TGTGCCAGCAGTGATAACGAGCGGGGGGGGAGATACAATGAGCAGTTCTTC. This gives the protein CASSDNERGGRYNEQFF.

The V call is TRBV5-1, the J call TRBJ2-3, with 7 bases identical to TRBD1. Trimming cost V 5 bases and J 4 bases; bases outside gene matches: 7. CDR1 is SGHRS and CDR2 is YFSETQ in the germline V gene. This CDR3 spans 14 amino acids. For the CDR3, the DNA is TGCGCCAGCAGTCCTAACAGGGGTGCAGATACGCAGTATTTT. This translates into CASSPNRGADTQYF.

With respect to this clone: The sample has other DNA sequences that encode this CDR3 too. CDR3 bases: TGCGCCAGCAGCGGACCGGGACAGGGGGCCGGGGAGCTGTTTTTT. It encodes CASSGPGQGAGELFF. The chain employs TRBV5-1 and TRBJ2-2, with 11 positions matching TRBD1. Germline V gives CDR1 SGHRS, CDR2 YFSETQ. The CDR3 spans 15 residues. J lost 6 bases, V lost 4 bases, and 5 bases had no gene match.

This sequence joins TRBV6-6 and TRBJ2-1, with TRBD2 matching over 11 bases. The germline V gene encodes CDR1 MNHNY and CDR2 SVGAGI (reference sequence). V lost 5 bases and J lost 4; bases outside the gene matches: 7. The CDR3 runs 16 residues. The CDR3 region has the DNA TGTGCCAGCAGTCCAGCGGGGACTAGCGGATACAATGAGCAGTTCTTC. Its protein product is CASSPAGTSGYNEQFF.

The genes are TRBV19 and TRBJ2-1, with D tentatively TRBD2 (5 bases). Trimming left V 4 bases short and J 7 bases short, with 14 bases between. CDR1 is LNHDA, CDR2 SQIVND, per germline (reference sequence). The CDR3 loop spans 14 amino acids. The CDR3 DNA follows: TGTGCCAGTAGTACTCGGACGGAGGCGAATGAGCAGTTCTTC. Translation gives CASSTRTEANEQFF.

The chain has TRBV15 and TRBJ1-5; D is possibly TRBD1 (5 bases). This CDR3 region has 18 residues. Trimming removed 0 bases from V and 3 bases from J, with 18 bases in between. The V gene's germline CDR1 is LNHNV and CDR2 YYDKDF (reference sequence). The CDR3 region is CATSREVYRRGVNQPQHF. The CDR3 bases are TGTGCCACCAGCAGAGAAGTGTATCGCCGGGGGGTCAATCAGCCCCAGCATTTT. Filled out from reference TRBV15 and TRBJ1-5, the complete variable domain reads DAMVIQNPRYQVTQFGKPVTLSCSQTLNHNVMYWYQQKSSQAPKLLFHYYDKDFNNEADTPDNFQSRRPNTSFCFLDIRSPGLGDTAMYLCATSREVYRRGVNQPQHFGDGTRLSIL.

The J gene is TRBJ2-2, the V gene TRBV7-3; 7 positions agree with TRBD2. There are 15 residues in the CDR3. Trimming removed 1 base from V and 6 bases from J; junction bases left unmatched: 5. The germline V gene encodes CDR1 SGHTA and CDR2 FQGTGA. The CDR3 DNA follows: TGTGCCAGCAGCTTAATAGGTCGGGAGGCCGGGGAGCTGTTTTTT. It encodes CASSLIGREAGELFF.

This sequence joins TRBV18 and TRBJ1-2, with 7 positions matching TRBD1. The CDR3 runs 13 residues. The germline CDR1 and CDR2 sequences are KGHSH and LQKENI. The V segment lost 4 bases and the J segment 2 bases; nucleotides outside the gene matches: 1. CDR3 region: CASSQTGNYGYTF. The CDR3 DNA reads TGTGCCAGCTCACAGACAGGGAACTATGGCTACACCTTC.

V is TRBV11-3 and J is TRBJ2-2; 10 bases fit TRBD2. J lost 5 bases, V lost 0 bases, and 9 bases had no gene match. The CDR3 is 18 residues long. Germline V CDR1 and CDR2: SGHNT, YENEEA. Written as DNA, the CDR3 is TGTGCCAGCAGCTTAGAGATAGCGGGAGGAGCGGATACCGGGGAGCTGTTTTTT. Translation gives CASSLEIAGGADTGELFF. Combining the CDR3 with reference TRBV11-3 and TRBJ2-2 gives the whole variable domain EAGVVQSPRYKIIEKKQPVAFWCNPISGHNTLYWYLQNLGQGPELLIRYENEEAVDDSQLPKDRFSAERLKGVDSTLKIQPAELGDSAVYLCASSLEIAGGADTGELFFGEGSRLTVL.

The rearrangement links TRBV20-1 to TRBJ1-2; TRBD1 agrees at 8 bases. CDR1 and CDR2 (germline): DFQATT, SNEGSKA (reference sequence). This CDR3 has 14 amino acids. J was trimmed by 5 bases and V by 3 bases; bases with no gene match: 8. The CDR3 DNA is TGCAGTGCTAGTAAAGTTCAGGGGGCGTATGGCTACACCTTC. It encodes CSASKVQGAYGYTF.

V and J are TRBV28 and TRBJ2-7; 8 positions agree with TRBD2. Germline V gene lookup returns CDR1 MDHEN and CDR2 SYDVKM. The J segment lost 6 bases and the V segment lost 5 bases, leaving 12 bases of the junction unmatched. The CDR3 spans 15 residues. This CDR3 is CASSGPGLGSLEQYF. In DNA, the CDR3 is TGTGCCAGCAGTGGACCGGGACTAGGGTCTCTCGAGCAGTACTTC.

The CDR3 loop reads CASSSEGSNEKLFF. In DNA form, the CDR3 reads TGCGCCAGCAGCTCCGAGGGATCTAATGAAAAACTGTTTTTT. The chain couples TRBV5-1 to TRBJ1-4; D is undetermined. Trimming took 3 bases from V and 3 from J, leaving 9 bases between them. The CDR3 has 14 amino acids. Germline CDR1 SGHRS, CDR2 YFSETQ.

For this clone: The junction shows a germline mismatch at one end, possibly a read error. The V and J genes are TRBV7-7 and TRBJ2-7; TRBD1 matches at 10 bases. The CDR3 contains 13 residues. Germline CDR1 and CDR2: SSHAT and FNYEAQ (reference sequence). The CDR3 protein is CASSQGQGSEQYF. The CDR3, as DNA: TGTGCTAGCAGCCAGGGACAGGGGTCCGAGCAGTACTTC.

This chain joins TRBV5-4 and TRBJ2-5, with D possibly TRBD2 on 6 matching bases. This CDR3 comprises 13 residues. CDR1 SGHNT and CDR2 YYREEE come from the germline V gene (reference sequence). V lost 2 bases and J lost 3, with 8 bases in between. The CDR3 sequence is CASSFAGKETQYF. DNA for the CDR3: TGTGCCAGCAGCTTTGCGGGGAAAGAGACCCAGTACTTC.

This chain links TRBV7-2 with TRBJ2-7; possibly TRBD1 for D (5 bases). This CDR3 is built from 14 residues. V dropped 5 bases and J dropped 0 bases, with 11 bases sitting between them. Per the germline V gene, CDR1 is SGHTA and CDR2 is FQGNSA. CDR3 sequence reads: CASSPGSGSYEQYF. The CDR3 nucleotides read TGTGCCAGCAGCCCAGGGTCTGGCTCCTACGAGCAGTACTTC.

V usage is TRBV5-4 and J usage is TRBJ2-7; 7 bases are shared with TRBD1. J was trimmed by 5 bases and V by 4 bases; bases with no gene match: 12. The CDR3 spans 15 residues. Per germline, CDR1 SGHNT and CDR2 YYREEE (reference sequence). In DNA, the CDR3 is TGTGCCAGCAGCCCTAGACAGGGCGGCTGGGACGAGCAGTACTTC. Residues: CASSPRQGGWDEQYF.

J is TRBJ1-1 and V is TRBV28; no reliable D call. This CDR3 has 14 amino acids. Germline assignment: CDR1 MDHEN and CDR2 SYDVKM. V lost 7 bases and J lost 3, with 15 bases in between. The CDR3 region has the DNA TGTGCCAGCACCTTACCGGGATCGGACACTGAAGCTTTCTTT. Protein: CASTLPGSDTEAFF. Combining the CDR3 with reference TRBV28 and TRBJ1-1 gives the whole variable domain DVKVTQSSRYLVKRTGEKVFLECVQDMDHENMFWYRQDPGLGLRLIYFSYDVKMKEKGDIPEGYSVSREKKERFSLILESASTNQTSMYLCASTLPGSDTEAFFGQGTRLTVV.

The DNA for the CDR3 is TGTGCCAGCAGTTACTCGGACAGGGGAAAAGAGACCCAGTACTTC. This translates into CASSYSDRGKETQYF. This chain joins TRBV6-6 and TRBJ2-5; 9 bases agree with TRBD1. The ends lost 0 bases at V and 3 bases at J; junction bases unmatched: 2. This CDR3 is 15 amino acids long. Germline assignment: CDR1 MNHNY and CDR2 SVGAGI (reference sequence).

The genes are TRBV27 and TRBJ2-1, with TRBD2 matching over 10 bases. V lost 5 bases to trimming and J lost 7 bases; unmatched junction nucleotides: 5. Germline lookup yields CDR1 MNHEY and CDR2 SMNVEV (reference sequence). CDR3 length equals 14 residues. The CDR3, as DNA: TGTGCCAGCAGTCGCCCACTAGCGGGGAATGAGCAGTTCTTC. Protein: CASSRPLAGNEQFF.

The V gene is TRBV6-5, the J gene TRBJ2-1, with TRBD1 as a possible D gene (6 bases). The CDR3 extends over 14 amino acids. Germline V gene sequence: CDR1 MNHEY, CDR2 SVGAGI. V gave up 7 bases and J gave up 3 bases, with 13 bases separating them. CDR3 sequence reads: CASKRDTNYNEQFF. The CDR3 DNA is TGTGCCAGCAAACGGGACACCAACTACAATGAGCAGTTCTTC.

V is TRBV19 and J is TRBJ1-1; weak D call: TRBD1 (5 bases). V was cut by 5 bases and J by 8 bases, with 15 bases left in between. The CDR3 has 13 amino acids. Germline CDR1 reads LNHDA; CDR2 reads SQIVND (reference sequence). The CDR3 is CASSGGGGLEAFF. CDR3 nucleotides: TGTGCCAGTAGTGGGGGAGGAGGGTTGGAAGCTTTCTTT. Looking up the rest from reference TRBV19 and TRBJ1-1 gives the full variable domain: DGGITQSPKYLFRKEGQNVTLSCEQNLNHDAMYWYRQDPGQGLRLIYYSQIVNDFQKGDIAEGYSVSREKKESFPLTVTSAQKNPTAFYLCASSGGGGLEAFFGQGTRLTVV.

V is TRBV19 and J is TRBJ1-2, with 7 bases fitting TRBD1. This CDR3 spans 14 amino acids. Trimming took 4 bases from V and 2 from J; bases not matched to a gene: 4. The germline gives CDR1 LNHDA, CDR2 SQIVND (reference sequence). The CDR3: CASSNPGQNYGYTF. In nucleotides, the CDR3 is TGTGCCAGTAGTAACCCGGGACAGAACTATGGCTACACCTTC. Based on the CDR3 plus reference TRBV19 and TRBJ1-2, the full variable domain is DGGITQSPKYLFRKEGQNVTLSCEQNLNHDAMYWYRQDPGQGLRLIYYSQIVNDFQKGDIAEGYSVSREKKESFPLTVTSAQKNPTAFYLCASSNPGQNYGYTFGSGTRLTVV.